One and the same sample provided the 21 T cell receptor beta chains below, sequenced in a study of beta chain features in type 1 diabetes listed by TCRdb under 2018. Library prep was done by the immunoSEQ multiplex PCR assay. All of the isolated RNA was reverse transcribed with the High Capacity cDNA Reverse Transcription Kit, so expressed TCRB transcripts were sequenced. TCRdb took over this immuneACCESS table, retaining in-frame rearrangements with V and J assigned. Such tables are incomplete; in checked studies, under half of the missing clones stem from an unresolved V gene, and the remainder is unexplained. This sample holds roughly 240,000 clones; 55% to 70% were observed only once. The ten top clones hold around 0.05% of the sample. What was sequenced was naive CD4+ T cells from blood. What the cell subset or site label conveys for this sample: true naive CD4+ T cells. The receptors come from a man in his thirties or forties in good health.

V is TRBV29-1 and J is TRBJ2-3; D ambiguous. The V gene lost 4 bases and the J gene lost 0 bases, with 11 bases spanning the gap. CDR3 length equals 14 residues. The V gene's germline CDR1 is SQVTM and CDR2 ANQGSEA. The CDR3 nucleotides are TGCAGCGTTGCCCTCCGACTTAGCACAGATACGCAGTATTTT. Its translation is CSVALRLSTDTQYF.

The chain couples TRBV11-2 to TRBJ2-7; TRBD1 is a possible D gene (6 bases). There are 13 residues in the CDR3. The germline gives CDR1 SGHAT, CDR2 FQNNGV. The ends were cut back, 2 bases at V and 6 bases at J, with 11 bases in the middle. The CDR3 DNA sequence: TGTGCCAGCAGCTTACAGGGGCAGGGCGAGCAGTACTTC. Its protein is CASSLQGQGEQYF.

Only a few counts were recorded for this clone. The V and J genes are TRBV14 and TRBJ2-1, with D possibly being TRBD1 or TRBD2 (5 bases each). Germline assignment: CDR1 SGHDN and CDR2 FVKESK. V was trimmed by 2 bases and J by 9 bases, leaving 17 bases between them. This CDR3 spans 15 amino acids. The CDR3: CASSQLRMGRSEQFF. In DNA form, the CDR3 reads TGTGCCAGCAGCCAACTAAGAATGGGACGATCTGAGCAGTTCTTC.

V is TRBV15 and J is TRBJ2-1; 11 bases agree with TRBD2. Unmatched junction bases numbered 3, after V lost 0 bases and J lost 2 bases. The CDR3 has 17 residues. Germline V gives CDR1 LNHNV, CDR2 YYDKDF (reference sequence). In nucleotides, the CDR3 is TGTGCCACCAGCAGAGAGGGGACTAGCGGAACCTACAATGAGCAGTTCTTC. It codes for CATSREGTSGTYNEQFF.

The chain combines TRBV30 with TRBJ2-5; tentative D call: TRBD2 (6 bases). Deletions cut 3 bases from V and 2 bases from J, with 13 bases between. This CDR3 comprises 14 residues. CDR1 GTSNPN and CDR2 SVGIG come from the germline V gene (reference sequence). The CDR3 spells CAWSVRDFQETQYF. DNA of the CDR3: TGTGCCTGGAGCGTAAGGGACTTTCAAGAGACCCAGTACTTC.

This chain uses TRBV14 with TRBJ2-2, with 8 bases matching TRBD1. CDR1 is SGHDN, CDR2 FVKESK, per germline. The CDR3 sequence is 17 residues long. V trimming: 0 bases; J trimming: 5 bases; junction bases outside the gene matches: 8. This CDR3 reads CASSQDYRTGSTGELFF. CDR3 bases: TGTGCCAGCAGCCAAGATTACCGGACAGGGTCGACCGGGGAGCTGTTTTTT.

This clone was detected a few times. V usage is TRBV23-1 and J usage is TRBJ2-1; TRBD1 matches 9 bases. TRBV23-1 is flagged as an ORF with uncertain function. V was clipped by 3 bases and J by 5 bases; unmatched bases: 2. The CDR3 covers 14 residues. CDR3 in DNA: TGCGCCAGCAGTCAGGGGACAGGGAACAATGAGCAGTTCTTC. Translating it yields CASSQGTGNNEQFF.

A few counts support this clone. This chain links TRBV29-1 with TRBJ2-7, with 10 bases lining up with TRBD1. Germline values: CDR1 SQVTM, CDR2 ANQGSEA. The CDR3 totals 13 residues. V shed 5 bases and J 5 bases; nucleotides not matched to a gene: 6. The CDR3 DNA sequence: TGCAGCGTTACCGGGACAGGGGACCACGAGCAGTACTTC. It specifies CSVTGTGDHEQYF.

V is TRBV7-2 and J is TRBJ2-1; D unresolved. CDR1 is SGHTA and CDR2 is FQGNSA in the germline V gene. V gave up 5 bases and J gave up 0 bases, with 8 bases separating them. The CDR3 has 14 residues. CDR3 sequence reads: CASSLKSSYNEQFF. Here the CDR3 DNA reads TGTGCCAGCAGCCTCAAGAGCTCCTACAATGAGCAGTTCTTC.

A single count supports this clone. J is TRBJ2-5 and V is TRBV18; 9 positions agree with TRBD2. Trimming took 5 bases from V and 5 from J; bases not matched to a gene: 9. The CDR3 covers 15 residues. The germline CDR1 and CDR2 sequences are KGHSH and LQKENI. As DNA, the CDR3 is TGTGCCAGCTCATACCTTAGCGGGGGCGCGGAGACCCAGTACTTC. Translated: CASSYLSGGAETQYF.

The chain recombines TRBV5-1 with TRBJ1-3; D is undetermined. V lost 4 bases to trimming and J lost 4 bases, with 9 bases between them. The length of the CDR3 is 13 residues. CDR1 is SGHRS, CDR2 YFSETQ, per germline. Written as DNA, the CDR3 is TGCGCCAGCAGCAACGGGTTCGGAAACACCATATATTTT. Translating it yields CASSNGFGNTIYF. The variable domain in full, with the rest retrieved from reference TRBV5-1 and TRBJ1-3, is KAGVTQTPRYLIKTRGQQVTLSCSPISGHRSVSWYQQTPGQGLQFLFEYFSETQRNKGNFPGRFSGRQFSNSRSEMNVSTLELGDSALYLCASSNGFGNTIYFGEGSWLTVV.

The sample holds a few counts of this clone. CDR3 sequence (DNA): TGTGCCTGGACCGGGACAGGGGCCCACGAGCAGTACTTC. It is translated as CAWTGTGAHEQYF. The V gene is TRBV30, the J gene TRBJ2-7; 10 bases agree with TRBD1. Germline lookup yields CDR1 GTSNPN and CDR2 SVGIG (reference sequence). V dropped 4 bases and J dropped 5; count of bases not matched to a gene: 5. CDR3 length: 13 amino acids.

The CDR3: CASSLGSSGGRRYEQYF. In DNA, the CDR3 is TGTGCCAGCAGCCTCGGGAGTAGCGGGGGCCGAAGGTACGAGCAGTACTTC. This chain joins TRBV28 and TRBJ2-7, with 9 nucleotides matching TRBD2. The ends lost 6 bases at V and 4 bases at J; junction bases unmatched: 16. This CDR3 is 17 amino acids long. The V gene's germline CDR1 is MDHEN and CDR2 SYDVKM.

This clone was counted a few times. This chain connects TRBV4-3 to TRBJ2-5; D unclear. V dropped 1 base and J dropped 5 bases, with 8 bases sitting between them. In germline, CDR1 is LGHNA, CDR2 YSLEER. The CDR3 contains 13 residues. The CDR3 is CASSQGAGETQYF. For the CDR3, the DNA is TGCGCCAGCAGCCAAGGCGCTGGGGAGACCCAGTACTTC.

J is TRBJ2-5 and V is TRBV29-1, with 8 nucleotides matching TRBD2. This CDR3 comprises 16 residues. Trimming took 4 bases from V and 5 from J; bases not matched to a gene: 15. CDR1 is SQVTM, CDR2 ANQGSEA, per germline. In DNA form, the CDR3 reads TGCAGCGTTGCTCACCTACTAGCGGCGGCAGGGGAGACCCAGTACTTC. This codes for CSVAHLLAAAGETQYF. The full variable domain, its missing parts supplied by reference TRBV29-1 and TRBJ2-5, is SAVISQKPSRDICQRGTSLTIQCQVDSQVTMMFWYRQQPGQSLTLIATANQGSEATYESGFVIDKFPISRPNLTFSTLTVSNMSPEDSSIYLCSVAHLLAAAGETQYFGPGTRLLVL.

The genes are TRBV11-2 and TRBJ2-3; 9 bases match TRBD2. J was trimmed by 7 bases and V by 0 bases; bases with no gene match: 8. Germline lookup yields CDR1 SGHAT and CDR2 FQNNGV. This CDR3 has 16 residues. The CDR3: CASSLDGASGTNTQYF. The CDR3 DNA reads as TGTGCCAGCAGCTTAGATGGAGCTAGCGGGACAAATACGCAGTATTTT. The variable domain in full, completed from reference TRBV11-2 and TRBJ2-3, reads EAGVAQSPRYKIIEKRQSVAFWCNPISGHATLYWYQQILGQGPKLLIQFQNNGVVDDSQLPKDRFSAERLKGVDSTLKIQPAKLEDSAVYLCASSLDGASGTNTQYFGPGTRLTVL.

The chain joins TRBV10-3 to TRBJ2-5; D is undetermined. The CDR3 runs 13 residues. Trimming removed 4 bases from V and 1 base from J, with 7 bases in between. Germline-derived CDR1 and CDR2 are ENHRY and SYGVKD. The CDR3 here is CAISGSRQETQYF. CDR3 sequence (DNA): TGTGCCATCAGTGGCAGCCGCCAAGAGACCCAGTACTTC.

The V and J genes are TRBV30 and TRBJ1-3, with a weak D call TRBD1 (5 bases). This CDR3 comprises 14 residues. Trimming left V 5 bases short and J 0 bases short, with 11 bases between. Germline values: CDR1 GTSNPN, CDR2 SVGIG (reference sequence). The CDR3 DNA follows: TGTGCCTGGGGACACCCACTCTCTGGAAACACCATATATTTT. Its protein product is CAWGHPLSGNTIYF.

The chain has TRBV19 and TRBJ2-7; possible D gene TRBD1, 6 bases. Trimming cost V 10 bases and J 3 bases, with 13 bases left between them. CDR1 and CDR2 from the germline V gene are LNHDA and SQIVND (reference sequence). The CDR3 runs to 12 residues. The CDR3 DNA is TGTGCCACGGCAGGGGATTACTACGAGCAGTACTTC. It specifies CATAGDYYEQYF.

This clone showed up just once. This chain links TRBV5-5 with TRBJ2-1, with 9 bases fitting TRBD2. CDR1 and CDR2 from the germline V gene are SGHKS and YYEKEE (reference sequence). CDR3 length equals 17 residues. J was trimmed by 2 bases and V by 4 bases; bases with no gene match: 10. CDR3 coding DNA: TGTGCCAGCAGCCCACCGTTAGCGGGAGTTACCTACAATGAGCAGTTCTTC. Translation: CASSPPLAGVTYNEQFF. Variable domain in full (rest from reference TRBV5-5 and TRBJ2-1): DAGVTQSPTHLIKTRGQQVTLRCSPISGHKSVSWYQQVLGQGPQFIFQYYEKEERGRGNFPDRFSARQFPNYSSELNVNALLLGDSALYLCASSPPLAGVTYNEQFFGPGTRLTVL.

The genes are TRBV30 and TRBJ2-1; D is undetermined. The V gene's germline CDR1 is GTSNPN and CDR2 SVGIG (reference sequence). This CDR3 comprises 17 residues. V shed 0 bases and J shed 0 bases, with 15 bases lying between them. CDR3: CAWSVSRLSNSYNEQFF. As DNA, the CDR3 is TGTGCCTGGAGTGTTTCCCGCCTCTCTAACTCCTACAATGAGCAGTTCTTC.